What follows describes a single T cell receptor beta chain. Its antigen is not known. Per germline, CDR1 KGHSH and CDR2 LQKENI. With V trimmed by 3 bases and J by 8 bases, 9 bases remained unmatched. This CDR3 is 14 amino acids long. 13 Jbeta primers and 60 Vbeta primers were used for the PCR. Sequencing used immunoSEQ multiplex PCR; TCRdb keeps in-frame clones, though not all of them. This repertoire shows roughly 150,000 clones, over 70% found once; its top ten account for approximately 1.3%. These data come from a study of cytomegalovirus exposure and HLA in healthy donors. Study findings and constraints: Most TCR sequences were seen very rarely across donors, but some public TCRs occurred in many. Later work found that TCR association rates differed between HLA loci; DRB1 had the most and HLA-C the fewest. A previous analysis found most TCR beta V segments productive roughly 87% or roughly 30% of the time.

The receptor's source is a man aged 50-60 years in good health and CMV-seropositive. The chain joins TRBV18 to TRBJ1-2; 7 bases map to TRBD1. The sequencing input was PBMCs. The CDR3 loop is CASSPQTGLGGYTF. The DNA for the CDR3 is TGTGCCAGCTCACCGCAGACAGGGCTTGGCGGCTACACCTTC.